This T cell receptor beta chain comes out of a study of cytotoxic CD8 clonotypes in ibrutinib-treated CLL. Points from the study as a whole: Sample timing was unmatched between remission and later-progressing patients; lymph nodes unstudied. While tracking circulating CD8+ T-cell counts, baseline clonality exceeded that of age-matched healthy donors. The public clonotypes identified were infrequent and showed contraction or stability on treatment.

In this sample, this clone turned up a few times. Its cognate antigen is unknown. Trimming removed 5 bases from V and 2 bases from J; junction bases left unmatched: 3. The CDR3 length is 14 residues. CDR1 and CDR2 from the germline V gene are SGHTA and FQGNSA. The data were produced by immunoSEQ multiplex PCR, yet TCRdb's version contains in-frame clones alone and is incomplete. The table has some 300,000 clones, around four fifths seen once. The sequencing here drew on PBMCs, taken before ibrutinib treatment. The chain joins TRBV7-2 to TRBJ2-7; 10 bases align to TRBD2. This clonotype originated in a human donor with chronic lymphocytic leukemia. This chain's CDR3 is CASSPSGSTYEQYF. The CDR3 DNA is TGTGCCAGCAGCCCTAGCGGGAGTACCTACGAGCAGTACTTC.